This paragraph reports one TCR beta chain. Its specificity is unknown. The sample is drawn from a study of T cell repertoires in cytomegalovirus infection. Looked up from germline, CDR1 is DFQATT and CDR2 is SNEGSKA (reference sequence). V dropped 5 bases and J dropped 4; count of bases not matched to a gene: 12. There are 16 residues in the CDR3. TCRdb passed the reads through MiXCR, listing each CDR3 protein once. The data show some 110,000 distinct CDR3 sequences, roughly 9.1% seen once. This TCR derives from a human donor in good health (CMV status not recorded). Some clones in this sample may be carry-over from other donors' samples. Sequencing was carried out using PBMCs, sequenced either directly or after in vitro stimulation (not recorded which). The chain combines TRBV20-1 with TRBJ2-1, with 9 bases fitting TRBD2. CDR3 region: CSAENRGRAVYNEQFF. For the CDR3, the DNA is TGCAGTGCTGAGAATCGCGGGAGGGCAGTATACAATGAGCAGTTCTTC.